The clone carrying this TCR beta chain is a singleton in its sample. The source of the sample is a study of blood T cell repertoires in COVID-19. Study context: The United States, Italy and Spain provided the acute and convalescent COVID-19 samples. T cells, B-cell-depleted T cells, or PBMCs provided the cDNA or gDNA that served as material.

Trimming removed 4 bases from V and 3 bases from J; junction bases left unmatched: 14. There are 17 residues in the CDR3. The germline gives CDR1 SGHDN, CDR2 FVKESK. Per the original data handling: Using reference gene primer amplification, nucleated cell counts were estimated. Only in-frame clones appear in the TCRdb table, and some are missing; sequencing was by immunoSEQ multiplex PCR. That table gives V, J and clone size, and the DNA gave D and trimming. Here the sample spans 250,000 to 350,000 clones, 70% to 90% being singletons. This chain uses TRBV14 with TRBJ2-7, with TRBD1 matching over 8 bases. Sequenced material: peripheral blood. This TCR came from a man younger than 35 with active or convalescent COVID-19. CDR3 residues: CASSRGQGNYLDYEQYF. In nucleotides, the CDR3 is TGTGCCAGCAGCCGAGGACAGGGAAATTATCTCGACTACGAGCAGTACTTC.